This T cell receptor (beta chain) was found in a study of technical replicates of blood from four donors. In its sample, this clone was seen once. Only in-frame clones appear in the TCRdb table, and some are missing; sequencing was by immunoSEQ multiplex PCR. Of about 70,000 clones listed, just under 97% are singletons. The length of the CDR3 is 14 residues. From germline, CDR1 is SQVTM and CDR2 ANQGSEA. The V gene lost 6 bases and the J gene lost 3 bases, with 18 bases spanning the gap. The chain combines TRBV29-1 with TRBJ2-7, with D tentatively TRBD1 (5 bases). Sequencing was performed on T cells isolated from PBMCs. The sequence was collected from a human donor in good health. CDR3: CSVVKGLQDYEQYF. The CDR3 DNA reads TGCAGCGTCGTTAAGGGGTTACAAGACTACGAGCAGTACTTC.